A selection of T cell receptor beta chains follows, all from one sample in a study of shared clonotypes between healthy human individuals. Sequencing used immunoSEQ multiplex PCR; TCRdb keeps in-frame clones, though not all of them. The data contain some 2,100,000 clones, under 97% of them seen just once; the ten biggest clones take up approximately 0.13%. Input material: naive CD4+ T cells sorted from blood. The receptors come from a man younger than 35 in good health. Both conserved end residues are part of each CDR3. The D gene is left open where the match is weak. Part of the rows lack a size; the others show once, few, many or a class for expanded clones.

CDR3 DNA: TGTGCCAGCAGTTTAATCGGGAGCGTCCAAGAGACCCAGTACTTC
CDR3 protein: CASSLIGSVQETQYF
clone size: -
J gene: TRBJ2-5
V gene: TRBV28
D gene: -

CDR3 DNA: TGTGCCTGGAGTGTGGTCCTAGCGCCATCTTTGGGAGAGCAGTACTTC
CDR3 protein: CAWSVVLAPSLGEQYF
clone size: -
J gene: TRBJ2-5
V gene: TRBV30
D gene: -

CDR3 DNA: TGTGCCTGGAGCCAGGGGGGGACTGAAGCTTTCTTT
CDR3 protein: CAWSQGGTEAFF
clone size: -
J gene: TRBJ1-1
V gene: TRBV30
D gene: TRBD1

CDR3 DNA: TGCGCCAGCAGCTCTACAGGGGGCGCGGATCAGCCCCAGCATTTT
CDR3 protein: CASSSTGGADQPQHF
clone size: -
J gene: TRBJ1-5
V gene: TRBV5-1
D gene: TRBD1

CDR3 DNA: TGTGCCAGCACGACAGGGTTTCGGGAAAAACTGTTTTTT
CDR3 protein: CASTTGFREKLFF
clone size: -
J gene: TRBJ1-4
V gene: TRBV7-2
D gene: TRBD1

CDR3 DNA: TGTGCCAGCTCACAGTATTTGGATCAGCCCCAGCATTTT
CDR3 protein: CASSQYLDQPQHF
clone size: -
J gene: TRBJ1-5
V gene: TRBV18
D gene: -

CDR3 DNA: TGTGCCAGCAGTCAACAGGGAGGGCCAGTCAACGAGCAGTACTTC
CDR3 protein: CASSQQGGPVNEQYF
clone size: -
J gene: TRBJ2-7
V gene: TRBV5-4
D gene: -

CDR3 DNA: TGTGCCAGCTCACCCTCAGGAGGCACTGAAGCTTTCTTT
CDR3 protein: CASSPSGGTEAFF
clone size: -
J gene: TRBJ1-1
V gene: TRBV18
D gene: -

CDR3 DNA: TGTGCCAGCAGCTCCAAGCGGGATGGGGATACGCAGTATTTT
CDR3 protein: CASSSKRDGDTQYF
clone size: -
J gene: TRBJ2-3
V gene: TRBV5-5
D gene: TRBD2

CDR3 DNA: TGTGCCAGCAGCTTAGGTATCGTAGAGACCCAGTACTTC
CDR3 protein: CASSLGIVETQYF
clone size: -
J gene: TRBJ2-5
V gene: TRBV11-2
D gene: -

CDR3 DNA: TGTGCCAGCAGCCGTGAAAGTGAAGCTTTCTTT
CDR3 protein: CASSRESEAFF
clone size: -
J gene: TRBJ1-1
V gene: TRBV28
D gene: -

CDR3 DNA: TGCGCCAGCAGCCCCACCGGACAGGGAGAAGAGACCCAGTACTTC
CDR3 protein: CASSPTGQGEETQYF
clone size: -
J gene: TRBJ2-5
V gene: TRBV4-1
D gene: TRBD1

CDR3 DNA: TGCGCCAGCAGCTTGGACGGATACACCGGGGAGCTGTTTTTT
CDR3 protein: CASSLDGYTGELFF
clone size: -
J gene: TRBJ2-2
V gene: TRBV5-1
D gene: -

CDR3 DNA: TGTGCCAGCTCAAGCGCAGCTAATGAAAAACTGTTTTTT
CDR3 protein: CASSSAANEKLFF
clone size: -
J gene: TRBJ1-4
V gene: TRBV27
D gene: -

CDR3 DNA: TGCGCCAGCAGCTTCTCCCAAGGGACCCAGTACTTC
CDR3 protein: CASSFSQGTQYF
clone size: -
J gene: TRBJ2-5
V gene: TRBV5-1
D gene: -

CDR3 DNA: TGTGCCAGCTCACCACGCGACAGGGACTCACCCCTCCACTTT
CDR3 protein: CASSPRDRDSPLHF
clone size: -
J gene: TRBJ1-6
V gene: TRBV18
D gene: TRBD1

CDR3 DNA: TGTGCCAGCAGCTTAGCGTTTAGCCAGACTAGCGGGAGACGGAATGAGCAGTTCTTC
CDR3 protein: CASSLAFSQTSGRRNEQFF
clone size: -
J gene: TRBJ2-1
V gene: TRBV7-2
D gene: TRBD2

CDR3 DNA: TGCGCCAGCAGCCCTGGGACAGGGGGCTATGGCTACACCTTC
CDR3 protein: CASSPGTGGYGYTF
clone size: -
J gene: TRBJ1-2
V gene: TRBV4-1
D gene: TRBD1

CDR3 DNA: TGTGCCAGCAGCTCCAGACTACAGAGCTCCTACGAGCAGTACTTC
CDR3 protein: CASSSRLQSSYEQYF
clone size: -
J gene: TRBJ2-7
V gene: TRBV7-2
D gene: -

CDR3 DNA: TGTGCCAGCTCACCGTCCTCCCCCTATTCACCCCTCCACTTT
CDR3 protein: CASSPSSPYSPLHF
clone size: -
J gene: TRBJ1-6
V gene: TRBV18
D gene: -

CDR3 DNA: TGTGCCAGCACGACAGGGTTTCCCCCCTACGAGCAGTACTTC
CDR3 protein: CASTTGFPPYEQYF
clone size: -
J gene: TRBJ2-7
V gene: TRBV6-1
D gene: TRBD1

CDR3 DNA: TGTGCCAGCTCACCAGGGACACAAACCTACGAGCAGTACTTC
CDR3 protein: CASSPGTQTYEQYF
clone size: -
J gene: TRBJ2-7
V gene: TRBV18
D gene: -

CDR3 DNA: TGTGCCAGCAGTTACCCCCCACAGGGTATTCACCAGTTCTTC
CDR3 protein: CASSYPPQGIHQFF
clone size: -
J gene: TRBJ2-1
V gene: TRBV6-5
D gene: -

CDR3 DNA: TGTGCCAGCAGCTTAGGACAGGGCATAAATCAGCCCCAGCATTTT
CDR3 protein: CASSLGQGINQPQHF
clone size: -
J gene: TRBJ1-5
V gene: TRBV7-9
D gene: TRBD1

CDR3 DNA: TGTGCCAGCAGCCCGAGGACAGGCAATCAGCCCCAGCATTTT
CDR3 protein: CASSPRTGNQPQHF
clone size: -
J gene: TRBJ1-5
V gene: TRBV7-2
D gene: -

CDR3 DNA: TGTGCCAGCAGCTTAGCCGCAGGGAAGGTCTCCTACGAGCAGTACTTC
CDR3 protein: CASSLAAGKVSYEQYF
clone size: -
J gene: TRBJ2-7
V gene: TRBV7-2
D gene: -

CDR3 DNA: TGTGCCAGCAGCCAGACAAGAAACGGACAGGGCGTTTATGGCTACACCTTC
CDR3 protein: CASSQTRNGQGVYGYTF
clone size: -
J gene: TRBJ1-2
V gene: TRBV4-2
D gene: TRBD1

CDR3 DNA: TGTGCCAGCAGTTTGACTAGCGGGGGCCGCTACAATGAGCAGTTCTTC
CDR3 protein: CASSLTSGGRYNEQFF
clone size: -
J gene: TRBJ2-1
V gene: TRBV6-5
D gene: TRBD2

CDR3 DNA: TGTGCCATCACCCAGACAGGGGGAGCCGGTAACTACGAGCAGTACTTC
CDR3 protein: CAITQTGGAGNYEQYF
clone size: once
J gene: TRBJ2-7
V gene: TRBV10-3
D gene: TRBD1

CDR3 DNA: TGTGCCAGCAGCTTGGACAGGGGAGATGTCGAGCAGTACTTC
CDR3 protein: CASSLDRGDVEQYF
clone size: -
J gene: TRBJ2-7
V gene: TRBV5-4
D gene: TRBD1

CDR3 DNA: TGTGCCACCAGCAGAGAAGGACTGCAAGAGACCCAGTACTTC
CDR3 protein: CATSREGLQETQYF
clone size: -
J gene: TRBJ2-5
V gene: TRBV15
D gene: -

CDR3 DNA: TGTGCCAGCAGCTTATTAGAGGACAGACTTAACTATGGCTACACCTTC
CDR3 protein: CASSLLEDRLNYGYTF
clone size: -
J gene: TRBJ1-2
V gene: TRBV7-9
D gene: -

CDR3 DNA: TGTGCCAGCAGTAGCCGGACATACGAGCAGTACTTC
CDR3 protein: CASSSRTYEQYF
clone size: -
J gene: TRBJ2-7
V gene: TRBV6-1
D gene: -

CDR3 DNA: TGTGCCAGCAGTTTGCTCCGAAACAGGGATCTATACAATGAGCAGTTCTTC
CDR3 protein: CASSLLRNRDLYNEQFF
clone size: -
J gene: TRBJ2-1
V gene: TRBV27
D gene: -

CDR3 DNA: TGTGCCAGCAGCTCGACCGGAGCGGGAGTTTGGGAGACCCAGTACTTC
CDR3 protein: CASSSTGAGVWETQYF
clone size: -
J gene: TRBJ2-5
V gene: TRBV5-4
D gene: TRBD2

CDR3 DNA: TGCGCCAGCAGCTACGGGGTACCCCGCGAAGCTTTCTTT
CDR3 protein: CASSYGVPREAFF
clone size: -
J gene: TRBJ1-1
V gene: TRBV5-1
D gene: -

CDR3 DNA: TGTGCCAGCTCACTAAACAGGGATCCAAGCTCCTACGAGCAGTACTTC
CDR3 protein: CASSLNRDPSSYEQYF
clone size: -
J gene: TRBJ2-7
V gene: TRBV18
D gene: -

CDR3 DNA: TGTGCCATCAGTGGTGGGGCAGGGCACTTTTACGAGCAGTACTTC
CDR3 protein: CAISGGAGHFYEQYF
clone size: -
J gene: TRBJ2-7
V gene: TRBV10-3
D gene: -

CDR3 DNA: TGTGCCAGCAGTTCCATACAGGGGGCTGGAACTGAAGCTTTCTTT
CDR3 protein: CASSSIQGAGTEAFF
clone size: -
J gene: TRBJ1-1
V gene: TRBV2
D gene: TRBD1

CDR3 DNA: TGTGCCAGCAGTTACCAGCAAAACACTGAAGCTTTCTTT
CDR3 protein: CASSYQQNTEAFF
clone size: -
J gene: TRBJ1-1
V gene: TRBV6-5
D gene: -

CDR3 DNA: TGTGCCAGCAGCGGACAGGCACGCTACGAGCAGTACTTC
CDR3 protein: CASSGQARYEQYF
clone size: -
J gene: TRBJ2-7
V gene: TRBV27
D gene: TRBD1

CDR3 DNA: TGTGCTAGGGGGCGGTTGAACACCGGGGAGCTGTTTTTT
CDR3 protein: CARGRLNTGELFF
clone size: -
J gene: TRBJ2-2
V gene: TRBV2
D gene: TRBD1

CDR3 DNA: TGTGCCAGCAGCTTGCGAGGGATCGGAGAGACCCAGTACTTC
CDR3 protein: CASSLRGIGETQYF
clone size: -
J gene: TRBJ2-5
V gene: TRBV5-8
D gene: -

CDR3 DNA: TGCAGCGGGTTCGCGGGAGTTGGCGGGGAGCTGTTTTTT
CDR3 protein: CSGFAGVGGELFF
clone size: -
J gene: TRBJ2-2
V gene: TRBV29-1
D gene: TRBD2

CDR3 DNA: TGTGCCAGCAGCTTGACAGGGTCCCCCTCCGGCCTTTACGAGCAGTACTTC
CDR3 protein: CASSLTGSPSGLYEQYF
clone size: -
J gene: TRBJ2-7
V gene: TRBV7-8
D gene: TRBD1

CDR3 DNA: TGTGCCAGCAGCTTCAAGGCCCCGGGCACTGAAGCTTTCTTT
CDR3 protein: CASSFKAPGTEAFF
clone size: once
J gene: TRBJ1-1
V gene: TRBV5-4
D gene: -

CDR3 DNA: TGTGCCAGCAGTGTGGGGGGACAAGAGACCCAGTACTTC
CDR3 protein: CASSVGGQETQYF
clone size: -
J gene: TRBJ2-5
V gene: TRBV6-6
D gene: -

CDR3 DNA: TGTGCCAGCAGGACAGGCAGGAACACCGGGGAGCTGTTTTTT
CDR3 protein: CASRTGRNTGELFF
clone size: once
J gene: TRBJ2-2
V gene: TRBV6-5
D gene: -

CDR3 DNA: TGCGCCAGCAGCCAAGATAACGGCGCCTATGGCTACACCTTC
CDR3 protein: CASSQDNGAYGYTF
clone size: -
J gene: TRBJ1-2
V gene: TRBV4-1
D gene: -

CDR3 DNA: TGTGCCACCAGCTCCCCGGGACAAACTTACTACAATGAGCAGTTCTTC
CDR3 protein: CATSSPGQTYYNEQFF
clone size: -
J gene: TRBJ2-1
V gene: TRBV15
D gene: -

CDR3 DNA: TGCGCCAGCCGATCAGCGGGCACAGATACGCAGTATTTT
CDR3 protein: CASRSAGTDTQYF
clone size: -
J gene: TRBJ2-3
V gene: TRBV5-1
D gene: -

CDR3 DNA: TGTGCCTCAGCAGCATCTGGGAACACTGAAGCTTTCTTT
CDR3 protein: CASAASGNTEAFF
clone size: -
J gene: TRBJ1-1
V gene: TRBV2
D gene: -

CDR3 DNA: TGTGCCAGCAGTCCACAGGGGCTGGGGAACACTGAAGCTTTCTTT
CDR3 protein: CASSPQGLGNTEAFF
clone size: -
J gene: TRBJ1-1
V gene: TRBV6-1
D gene: TRBD1

CDR3 DNA: TGTGCCAGCAGCGTAGGGGGCAGGATTCCTCACAATGAGCAGTTCTTC
CDR3 protein: CASSVGGRIPHNEQFF
clone size: -
J gene: TRBJ2-1
V gene: TRBV9
D gene: -

CDR3 DNA: TGTGCCAGCAGTGAATACGGGACAGGGGGCTATGGCTACACCTTC
CDR3 protein: CASSEYGTGGYGYTF
clone size: -
J gene: TRBJ1-2
V gene: TRBV6-1
D gene: TRBD1

CDR3 DNA: TGTGCCAGCAGTTACTCAGCTAGGGAGACCCAGTACTTC
CDR3 protein: CASSYSARETQYF
clone size: -
J gene: TRBJ2-5
V gene: TRBV6-5
D gene: -